This TCR beta chain derives from a study of cytomegalovirus exposure and HLA in healthy donors. Study-level results: According to a subsequent analysis, TCR clusters from the first cohort were inclined to appear together in the 120 validation repertoires.

The germline V gene has CDR1 MDHEN and CDR2 SYDVKM. CDR3 length: 12 residues. The V end lost 5 bases, the J end lost 5 bases, and 9 bases lay between the germline ends. This clone was picked up a small number of times. Its antigen is unknown. The table came from immunoSEQ multiplex PCR; TCRdb's copy has only in-frame clones and leaves some out. The sample records approximately 160,000 clones, 80% to 85% being singletons. The donors formed part of the roughly 120-subject validation cohort, distinct from the approximately 670-subject first cohort. The chain recombines TRBV28 with TRBJ1-2; TRBD1 might be the D (5 bases). The TCR sequence derives from a man aged 25 to 40 in good health and CMV-seropositive. The sequenced sample consisted of PBMCs. CDR3: CASSDDSYGYTF. The DNA for the CDR3 is TGTGCCAGCAGTGATGACAGTTATGGCTACACCTTC.